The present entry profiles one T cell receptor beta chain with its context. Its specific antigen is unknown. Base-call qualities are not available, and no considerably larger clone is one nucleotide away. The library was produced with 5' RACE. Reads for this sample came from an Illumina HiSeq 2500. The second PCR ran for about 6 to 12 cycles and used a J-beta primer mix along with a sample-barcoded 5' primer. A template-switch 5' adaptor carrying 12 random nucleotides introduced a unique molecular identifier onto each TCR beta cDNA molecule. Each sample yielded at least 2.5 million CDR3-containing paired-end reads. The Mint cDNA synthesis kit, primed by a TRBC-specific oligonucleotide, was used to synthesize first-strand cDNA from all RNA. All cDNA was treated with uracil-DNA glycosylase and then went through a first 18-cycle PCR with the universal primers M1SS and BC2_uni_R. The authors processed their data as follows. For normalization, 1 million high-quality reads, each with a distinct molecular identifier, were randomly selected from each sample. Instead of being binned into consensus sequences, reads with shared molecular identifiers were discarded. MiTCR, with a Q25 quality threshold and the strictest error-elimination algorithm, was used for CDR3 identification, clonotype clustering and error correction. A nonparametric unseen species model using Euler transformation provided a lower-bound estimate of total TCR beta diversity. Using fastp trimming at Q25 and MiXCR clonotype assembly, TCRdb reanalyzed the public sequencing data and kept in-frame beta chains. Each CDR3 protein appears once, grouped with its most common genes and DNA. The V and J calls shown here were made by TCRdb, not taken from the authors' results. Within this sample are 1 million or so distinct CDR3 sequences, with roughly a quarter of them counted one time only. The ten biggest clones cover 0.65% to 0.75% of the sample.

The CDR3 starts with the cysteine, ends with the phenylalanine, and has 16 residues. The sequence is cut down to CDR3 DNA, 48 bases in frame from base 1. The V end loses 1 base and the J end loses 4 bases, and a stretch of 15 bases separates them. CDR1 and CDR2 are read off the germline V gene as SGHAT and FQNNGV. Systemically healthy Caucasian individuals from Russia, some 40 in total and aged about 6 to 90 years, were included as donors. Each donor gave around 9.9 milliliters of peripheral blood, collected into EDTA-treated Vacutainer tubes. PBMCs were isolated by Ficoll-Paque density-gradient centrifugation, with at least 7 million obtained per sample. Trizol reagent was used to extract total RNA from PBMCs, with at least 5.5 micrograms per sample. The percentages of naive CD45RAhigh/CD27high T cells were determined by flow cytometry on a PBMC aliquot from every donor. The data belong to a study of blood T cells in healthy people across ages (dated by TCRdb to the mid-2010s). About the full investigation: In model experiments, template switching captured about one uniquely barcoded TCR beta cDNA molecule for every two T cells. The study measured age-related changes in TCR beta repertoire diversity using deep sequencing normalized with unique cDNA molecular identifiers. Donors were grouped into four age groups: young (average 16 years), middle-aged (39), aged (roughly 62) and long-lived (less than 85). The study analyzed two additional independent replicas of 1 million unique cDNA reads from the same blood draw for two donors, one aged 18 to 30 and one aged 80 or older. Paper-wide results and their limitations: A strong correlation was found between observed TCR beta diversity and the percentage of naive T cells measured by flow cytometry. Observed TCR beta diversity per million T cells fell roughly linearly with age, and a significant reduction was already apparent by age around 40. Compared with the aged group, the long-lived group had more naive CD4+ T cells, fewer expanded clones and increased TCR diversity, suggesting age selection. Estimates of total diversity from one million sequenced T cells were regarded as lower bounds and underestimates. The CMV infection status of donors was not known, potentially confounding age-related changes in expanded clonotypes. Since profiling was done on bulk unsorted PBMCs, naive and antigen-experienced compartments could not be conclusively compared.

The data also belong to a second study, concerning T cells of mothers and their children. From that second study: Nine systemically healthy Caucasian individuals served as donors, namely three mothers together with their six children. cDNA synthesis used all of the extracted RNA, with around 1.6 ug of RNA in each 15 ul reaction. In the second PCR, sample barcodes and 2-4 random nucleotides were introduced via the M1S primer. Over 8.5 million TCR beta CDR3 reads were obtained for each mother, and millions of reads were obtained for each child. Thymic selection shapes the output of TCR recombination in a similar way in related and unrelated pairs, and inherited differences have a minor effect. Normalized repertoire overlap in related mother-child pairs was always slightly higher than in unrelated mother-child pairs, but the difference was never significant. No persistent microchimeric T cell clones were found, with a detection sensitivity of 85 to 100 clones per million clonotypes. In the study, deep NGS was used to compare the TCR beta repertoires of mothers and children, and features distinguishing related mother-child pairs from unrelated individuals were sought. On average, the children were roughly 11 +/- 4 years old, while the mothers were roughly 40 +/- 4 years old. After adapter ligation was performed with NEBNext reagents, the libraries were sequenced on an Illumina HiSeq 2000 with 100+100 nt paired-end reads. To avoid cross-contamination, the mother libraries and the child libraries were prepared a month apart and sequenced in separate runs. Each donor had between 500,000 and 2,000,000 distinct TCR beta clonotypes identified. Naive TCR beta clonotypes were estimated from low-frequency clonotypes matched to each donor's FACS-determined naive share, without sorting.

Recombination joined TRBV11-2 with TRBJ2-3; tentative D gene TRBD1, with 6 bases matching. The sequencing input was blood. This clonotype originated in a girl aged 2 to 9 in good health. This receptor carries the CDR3 CASSLVGGLAPDTQYF. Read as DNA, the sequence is TGTGCCAGCAGCTTAGTTGGGGGCTTGGCCCCAGATACGCAGTATTTT.